A single sample is the source of the 5 T cell receptor beta chains below, sequenced in a study of shared clonotypes between healthy human individuals. Measured with immunoSEQ multiplex PCR; TCRdb has only the in-frame clones, and not every one. The table records about 2.4 million clones, around 94% of them present only once. Sample: naive CD4+ T cells sorted from blood. Subset specified: CD45RA+ positively selected. Receptors were obtained from a man younger than 35 in good health.

As to this clone: Additional DNA sequences in this sample encode the identical CDR3. The rearrangement links TRBV6-1 to TRBJ2-3, with TRBD2 identical over 10 bases. The CDR3 length is 15 residues. J gave up 1 base and V 6 bases, and 4 bases lay outside the gene matches. Germline V gene lookup returns CDR1 MNHNS and CDR2 SASEGT. CDR3 sequence: CASSVLAGGTDTQYF. For the CDR3, the DNA is TGTGCCAGCAGCGTCCTAGCGGGGGGCACAGATACGCAGTATTTT.

This chain's CDR3 is CASSPAGGRTEAFF. The CDR3 DNA follows: TGCGCCAGCAGTCCCGCCGGGGGGAGGACTGAAGCTTTCTTT. The chain joins TRBV23-1 to TRBJ1-1; D perhaps matches TRBD1 (5 bases). TRBV23-1 is placed among ORFs of uncertain function. The V end was cut by 4 bases, the J end by 5 bases, with 14 bases between. The CDR3 is 14 residues long.

The table lists this clone with a count of one. DNA of the CDR3: TGTGCCAGCAGCTTCGGTCTTGGTGGTGAAAAACTGTTTTTT. Encoded protein: CASSFGLGGEKLFF. The chain joins TRBV7-9 to TRBJ1-4; D is unclear. V shed 3 bases and J shed 7 bases, with 12 bases lying between them. CDR1 is SEHNR, CDR2 FQNEAQ, per germline (reference sequence). This CDR3 has 14 residues.

This clone was found once. The chain employs TRBV11-2 and TRBJ2-7; possibly TRBD1 for D (5 bases). The CDR3 has 12 residues. Germline V gene lookup returns CDR1 SGHAT and CDR2 FQNNGV. Trimming stripped 1 base from V and 9 bases from J, with 10 bases between. CDR3 DNA sequence: TGTGCCAGCAGCTTAGGCAGGGTAGGGCAGTACTTC. Translation gives CASSLGRVGQYF.

In the case of this clone: The sample holds other DNA sequences that translate to the same CDR3. In nucleotides, the CDR3 is TGCGCCAGCAGCACCACCCAAGAGACCCAGTACTTC. It is translated as CASSTTQETQYF. The rearrangement joins TRBV5-1 to TRBJ2-5; D not certain. The CDR3 is 12 amino acids. Trimming removed 4 bases from V and 1 base from J, with 5 bases in between. CDR1 SGHRS and CDR2 YFSETQ come from the germline V gene.